This T cell receptor (beta chain) was recorded in a study of cytotoxic CD8 clonotypes in ibrutinib-treated CLL. Study conclusions and caveats: Clonality went up at ibrutinib response and then declined back toward baseline at progression.

Repertoires were generated with immunoSEQ multiplex PCR, while TCRdb's copy carries only in-frame clones and drops some. The profile covers 70,000 to 80,000 clones, with approximately 87% appearing a single time and less than 40% taken by the ten largest. Notes on this clone: As yet, its antigen is unknown.

The source is a human donor with chronic lymphocytic leukemia. Specimen: PBMCs, collected after 24 months of ibrutinib treatment.

The CDR3 loop is CASSYSWTGYPDTQYF. The CDR3, as DNA: TGTGCCAGCAGTTACTCCTGGACAGGGTATCCAGATACGCAGTATTTT. The chain links TRBV6-7 to TRBJ2-3; 8 nucleotides agree with TRBD1. TRBV6-7 is an ORF for which the function is uncertain. The CDR3 is made up of 16 amino acids. V lost 0 bases and J lost 4; bases outside the gene matches: 6.